Here is one T cell receptor beta chain with its context. These data are taken from a study of CD8 T cells in Susac syndrome. Reverse transcription of roughly 0.45 to 1 ug RNA was performed with random hexamers. Using its own MiXCR run on the immunoSEQ multiplex PCR reads, TCRdb lists one record per CDR3 protein. The sample records around 130,000 distinct CDR3 sequences, roughly 94% being singletons. The germline V gene encodes CDR1 LNHDA and CDR2 SQIVND (reference sequence). The V and J ends lost 10 bases and 4 bases respectively, with 16 bases between them. This CDR3 region has 13 residues. V and J are TRBV19 and TRBJ1-1; D is undetermined. Sequenced: CD8+ T cells from PBMCs. The TCR originated in a human donor with Susac syndrome. CDR3 coding DNA: TGTGCCACCTCGGTTGGAGCAACCACTGAAGCTTTCTTT. It translates to CATSVGATTEAFF. Using reference TRBV19 and TRBJ1-1 for the parts outside the CDR3, the full variable domain is DGGITQSPKYLFRKEGQNVTLSCEQNLNHDAMYWYRQDPGQGLRLIYYSQIVNDFQKGDIAEGYSVSREKKESFPLTVTSAQKNPTAFYLCATSVGATTEAFFGQGTRLTVV.